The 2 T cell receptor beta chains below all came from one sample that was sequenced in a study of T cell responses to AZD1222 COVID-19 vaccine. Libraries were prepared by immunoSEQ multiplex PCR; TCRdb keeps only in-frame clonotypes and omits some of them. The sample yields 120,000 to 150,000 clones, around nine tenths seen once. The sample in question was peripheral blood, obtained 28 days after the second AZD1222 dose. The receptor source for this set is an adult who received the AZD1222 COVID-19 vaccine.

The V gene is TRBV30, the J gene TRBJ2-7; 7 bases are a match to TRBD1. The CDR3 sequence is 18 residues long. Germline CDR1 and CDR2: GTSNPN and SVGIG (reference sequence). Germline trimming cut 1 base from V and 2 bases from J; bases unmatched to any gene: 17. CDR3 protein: CAWSAKTLYLDRAYEQYF. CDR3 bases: TGTGCCTGGAGTGCAAAAACACTTTACCTCGACAGGGCCTACGAGCAGTACTTC.

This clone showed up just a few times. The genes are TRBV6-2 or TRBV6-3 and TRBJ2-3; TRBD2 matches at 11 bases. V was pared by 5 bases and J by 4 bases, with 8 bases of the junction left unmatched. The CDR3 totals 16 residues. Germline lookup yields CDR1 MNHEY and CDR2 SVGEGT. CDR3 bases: TGTGCCAGCAGTGATACTAGCGGGAGTGGTGCAGATACGCAGTATTTT. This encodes CASSDTSGSGADTQYF.